Listed here are 21 T cell receptor beta chains from one sample, sequenced in a study of Ad26.COV2.S vaccination and SARS-CoV-2 variants. Described treatment: approximately 18 received Ad26.COV2.S at low or high dose, single or two shots; 5 received placebo; per-sample allocation not given. Sampling was performed 63 days after the first vaccine or placebo injection. Data came from immunoSEQ multiplex PCR; TCRdb stores just in-frame clones and leaves some out. The sample has 300,000 to 400,000 clones; roughly 90% are singletons. Material: peripheral blood, obtained in a trial of Ad26.COV2.S vaccine versus placebo. These receptors were obtained from a person aged 18-60 years who received the Ad26.COV2.S COVID-19 vaccine or a placebo.

As concerns this clone: The same CDR3 is also encoded by other DNA sequences in this sample. The V and J genes are TRBV5-1 and TRBJ2-2; D unclear. From germline, CDR1 is SGHRS and CDR2 YFSETQ. The CDR3 loop spans 14 amino acids. V was clipped by 0 bases and J by 1 base, with 4 bases between them. CDR3: CASSLEGNTGELFF. Here the CDR3 DNA reads TGCGCCAGCAGCTTGGAAGGGAACACCGGGGAGCTGTTTTTT. The complete variable domain, with remaining parts taken from reference TRBV5-1 and TRBJ2-2, reads KAGVTQTPRYLIKTRGQQVTLSCSPISGHRSVSWYQQTPGQGLQFLFEYFSETQRNKGNFPGRFSGRQFSNSRSEMNVSTLELGDSALYLCASSLEGNTGELFFGEGSRLTVL.

The rearrangement joins TRBV5-1 to TRBJ2-1; no clear D. Germline CDR1 and CDR2: SGHRS and YFSETQ. The CDR3 runs 13 residues. Trimming removed 4 bases from V and 5 bases from J, with 10 bases in between. CDR3 protein: CASSQAKDNEQFF. DNA for the CDR3: TGCGCCAGCAGCCAGGCCAAGGACAATGAGCAGTTCTTC.

CDR3 nucleotides: TGTGCCAGCAGCCGTTTCTCGGAAGAGACCCAGTACTTC. Translating gives CASSRFSEETQYF. The rearrangement links TRBV7-8 to TRBJ2-5; D gene uncertain. V was trimmed by 5 bases and J by 3 bases, leaving 10 bases between them. CDR3 size: 13 residues. CDR1 SGHVS and CDR2 FQNEAQ come from the germline V gene.

The chain joins TRBV19 to TRBJ2-1, with TRBD2 matching over 8 bases. The CDR3 extends over 13 amino acids. The ends lost 9 bases at V and 6 bases at J; junction bases unmatched: 7. Looked up from germline, CDR1 is LNHDA and CDR2 is SQIVND (reference sequence). The CDR3: CASTAGGGNEQFF. For the CDR3, the DNA is TGTGCCAGCACGGCGGGGGGAGGCAATGAGCAGTTCTTC.

Written as DNA, the CDR3 is TGTGCCAGCAGTCTGAGCTCGACCGGGGAGCTGTTTTTT. Translated: CASSLSSTGELFF. This chain connects TRBV28 to TRBJ2-2; D gene ambiguous. Germline V gene lookup returns CDR1 MDHEN and CDR2 SYDVKM. V lost 5 bases and J lost 5, with 9 bases in between. This CDR3 has 13 residues.

The rearrangement links TRBV5-8 to TRBJ1-4; the D is unclear. The germline gives CDR1 SGHTS, CDR2 YDEGEE. V was shortened by 2 bases and J by 8 bases, with 13 bases between the two germline ends. CDR3 length: 14 amino acids. CDR3 sequence: CASSLGQLLEKLFF. The DNA for the CDR3 is TGTGCCAGCAGCTTAGGGCAGCTATTGGAAAAACTGTTTTTT.

The chain links TRBV2 to TRBJ2-7; 13 bases map to TRBD2. The CDR3 is 16 residues long. V dropped 7 bases and J dropped 4; count of bases not matched to a gene: 10. Germline V gene data show CDR1 as SNHLY and CDR2 as FYNNEI. CDR3: CASKRTSGRLAYEQYF. For the CDR3, the DNA is TGTGCCAGCAAGAGGACTAGCGGGAGATTAGCGTACGAGCAGTACTTC.

The chain links TRBV5-5 to TRBJ1-1; D ambiguous. Germline V lookup: CDR1 SGHKS, CDR2 YYEKEE (reference sequence). The CDR3 spans 14 residues. Trimming shortened V by 0 bases and J by 2 bases, and 8 bases separated the two germline ends. Here the CDR3 DNA reads TGTGCCAGCAGCTTGGACGGGGTAAACACTGAAGCTTTCTTT. Protein sequence: CASSLDGVNTEAFF.

This sequence joins TRBV11-3 and TRBJ2-1, with 9 nucleotides matching TRBD1. The length of the CDR3 is 13 residues. V trimming: 3 bases; J trimming: 8 bases; junction bases outside the gene matches: 2. The germline V gene encodes CDR1 SGHNT and CDR2 YENEEA. CDR3 region: CASSLRTGDEQFF. The CDR3 DNA is TGTGCCAGCAGCTTGAGGACAGGGGATGAGCAGTTCTTC. Supplemented by reference TRBV11-3 and TRBJ2-1, the full variable domain reads EAGVVQSPRYKIIEKKQPVAFWCNPISGHNTLYWYLQNLGQGPELLIRYENEEAVDDSQLPKDRFSAERLKGVDSTLKIQPAELGDSAVYLCASSLRTGDEQFFGPGTRLTVL.

The gene calls are TRBV5-3 and TRBJ1-2, with D maybe TRBD1 (5 bases). TRBV5-3 is known as an ORF, though its function is uncertain. The CDR3 has 13 amino acids. The ends were cut back, 7 bases at V and 3 bases at J, with 13 bases in the middle. CDR3 sequence reads: CARERTGHYGYTF. CDR3 bases: TGTGCCAGAGAGCGTACAGGACACTATGGCTACACCTTC.

The chain recombines TRBV12-3 or TRBV12-4 with TRBJ2-7, with unresolved D. The CDR3 loop spans 13 amino acids. V was trimmed by 2 bases and J by 3 bases, leaving 8 bases between them. The CDR3 loop reads CASSLRNNYEQYF. The CDR3 DNA is TGTGCCAGCAGTTTAAGAAACAACTACGAGCAGTACTTC.

The V call is TRBV5-1, the J call TRBJ2-3; D assignment may be TRBD1 or TRBD2 (6 bases each). The V and J ends lost 0 bases and 4 bases respectively, with 9 bases between them. The germline CDR1 and CDR2 sequences are SGHRS and YFSETQ. This CDR3 contains 14 residues. Here the CDR3 DNA reads TGCGCCAGCAGCTTGGGGGGGGCCCCAGATACGCAGTATTTT. Residues: CASSLGGAPDTQYF. Drawing the rest from reference TRBV5-1 and TRBJ2-3, the complete variable domain is KAGVTQTPRYLIKTRGQQVTLSCSPISGHRSVSWYQQTPGQGLQFLFEYFSETQRNKGNFPGRFSGRQFSNSRSEMNVSTLELGDSALYLCASSLGGAPDTQYFGPGTRLTVL.

The V gene is TRBV7-2, the J gene TRBJ1-5; the D is unclear. This CDR3 is built from 14 residues. The V gene's germline CDR1 is SGHTA and CDR2 FQGNSA. V was cut by 2 bases and J by 7 bases, with 12 bases left in between. The CDR3 reads CASSLWEQGQPQHF. CDR3 sequence (DNA): TGTGCCAGCAGCTTATGGGAACAAGGACAGCCCCAGCATTTT.

The CDR3, as DNA: TGCGCCAGCAGCCAAGCGCCTTTGGAACTGATCACAGATACGCAGTATTTT. It is translated as CASSQAPLELITDTQYF. The rearrangement joins TRBV4-3 to TRBJ2-3; unclear D gene. Germline CDR1 LGHNA, CDR2 YSLEER. This CDR3 has 17 residues. V was shortened by 1 base and J by 2 bases, with 16 bases between the two germline ends.

This rearrangement joins TRBV6-2 or TRBV6-3 to TRBJ2-1, with D hard to call. Germline values: CDR1 MNHEY, CDR2 SVGEGT. The CDR3 contains 14 residues. The V end was cut by 5 bases, the J end by 7 bases, with 15 bases between. For the CDR3, the DNA is TGTGCCAGCAGTCCACGGACCCATTGGAATGAGCAGTTCTTC. This gives the protein CASSPRTHWNEQFF.

Only one count was recorded for this clone. The rearrangement uses TRBV7-3 and TRBJ2-1; the D gene is possibly TRBD1 (7 bases). The CDR3 covers 13 residues. Germline V gene sequence: CDR1 SGHTA, CDR2 FQGTGA. The V gene lost 2 bases and the J gene lost 10 bases, with 12 bases spanning the gap. The CDR3 region is CASSLARGREQFF. The CDR3 region has the DNA TGTGCCAGCAGCTTAGCCAGGGGGAGGGAGCAGTTCTTC.

This chain uses TRBV5-6 with TRBJ1-4, with D uncertain. The ends were cut back, 0 bases at V and 4 bases at J, with 10 bases in the middle. Per germline, CDR1 SGHDT and CDR2 YYEEEE. This CDR3 comprises 15 residues. DNA of the CDR3: TGTGCCAGCAGCTTGGGTTACAGATATAATGAAAAACTGTTTTTT. This codes for CASSLGYRYNEKLFF.

This clone was detected only a few times. The chain uses TRBV28 and TRBJ1-3, with D unclear. Germline V gives CDR1 MDHEN, CDR2 SYDVKM. Trimming took off 8 bases at V and 0 bases at J, with 11 bases between the two ends. The CDR3 consists of 14 residues. CDR3 protein: CASSAALSGNTIYF. The CDR3, as DNA: TGTGCCAGCTCAGCGGCACTCTCTGGAAACACCATATATTTT.

The chain recombines TRBV19 with TRBJ2-1; TRBD2 might be the D (5 bases). V was pared by 3 bases and J by 7 bases, with 22 bases between. The CDR3 is 17 residues long. Per germline, CDR1 LNHDA and CDR2 SQIVND (reference sequence). DNA for the CDR3: TGTGCCAGTAGTATGGGTTCCGGGAAACACCGTCTTAATGAGCAGTTCTTC. It is translated as CASSMGSGKHRLNEQFF.

The chain joins TRBV4-1 to TRBJ1-2, with D tentatively TRBD1 (6 bases). The CDR3 consists of 14 residues. CDR1 is MGHRA, CDR2 YSYEKL, per germline. V was clipped by 4 bases and J by 4 bases, with 13 bases between them. CDR3 nucleotide sequence: TGCGCCAGCAGCCCAGTTACAGGGAGCTATGGCTACACCTTC. Amino acid sequence: CASSPVTGSYGYTF.

The chain combines TRBV5-1 with TRBJ1-1; 7 nucleotides match TRBD1. The CDR3 spans 18 residues. CDR1 and CDR2 from the germline V gene are SGHRS and YFSETQ. Trimming at V came to 0 bases and at J to 4 bases, leaving 15 bases not matched to a gene. CDR3 DNA: TGCGCCAGCAGCTTGGGCCCGGGACGTTTGGGACAGCTCACTGAAGCTTTCTTT. This encodes CASSLGPGRLGQLTEAFF.